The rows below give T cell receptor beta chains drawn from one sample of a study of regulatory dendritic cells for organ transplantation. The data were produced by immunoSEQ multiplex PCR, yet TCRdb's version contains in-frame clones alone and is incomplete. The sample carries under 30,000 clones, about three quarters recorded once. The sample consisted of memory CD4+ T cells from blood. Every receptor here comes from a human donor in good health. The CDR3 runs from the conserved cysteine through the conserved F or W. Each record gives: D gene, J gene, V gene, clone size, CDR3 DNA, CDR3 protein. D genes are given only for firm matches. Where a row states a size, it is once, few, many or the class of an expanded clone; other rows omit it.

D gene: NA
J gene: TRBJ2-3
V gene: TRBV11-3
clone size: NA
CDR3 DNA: TGTGCCAGCAGCTTGTTCGGCGGGGGCACAGATACGCAGTATTTT
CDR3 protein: CASSLFGGGTDTQYF

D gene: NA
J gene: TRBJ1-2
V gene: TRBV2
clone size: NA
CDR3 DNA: TGTGCCAGCGGAACAGAGGCCGTCATGGGCTACACCTTC
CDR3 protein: CASGTEAVMGYTF

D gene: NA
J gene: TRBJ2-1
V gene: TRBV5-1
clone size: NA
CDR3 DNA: TGCGCCAGCAGCTTGGGGGACGAATACAATGAGCAGTTCTTC
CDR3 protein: CASSLGDEYNEQFF

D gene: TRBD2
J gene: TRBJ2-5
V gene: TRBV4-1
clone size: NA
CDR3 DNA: TGCGCCAGCAGTCCCATCGGGACTAGCGAAAAAGGCCAAGAGACCCAGTACTTC
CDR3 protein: CASSPIGTSEKGQETQYF

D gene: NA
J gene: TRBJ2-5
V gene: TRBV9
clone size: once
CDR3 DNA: TGTGCCAGCAGCAACCACGCTGGGGGGCGGGAGACCCAGTACTTC
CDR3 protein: CASSNHAGGRETQYF

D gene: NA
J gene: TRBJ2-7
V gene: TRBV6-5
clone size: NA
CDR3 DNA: TGTGCCAGCAACAATAAGGGCGCCTACGAGCAGTACTTC
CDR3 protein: CASNNKGAYEQYF

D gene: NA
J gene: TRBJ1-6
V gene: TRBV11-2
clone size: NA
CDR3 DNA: TGTGCCAGCAGCTTAGTTTTCGGGGGAAATTCACCCCTCCACTTT
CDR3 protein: CASSLVFGGNSPLHF

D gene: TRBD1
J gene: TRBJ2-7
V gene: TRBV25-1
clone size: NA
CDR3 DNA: TGTGCCAGCAGTGAATCGAAGGACAGGACCTACGAGCAGTACTTC
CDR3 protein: CASSESKDRTYEQYF

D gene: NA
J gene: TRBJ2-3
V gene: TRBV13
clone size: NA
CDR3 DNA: TGTGCCAGCAGCCAGGGGGGAGGCAGGGATACGCAGTATTTT
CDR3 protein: CASSQGGGRDTQYF

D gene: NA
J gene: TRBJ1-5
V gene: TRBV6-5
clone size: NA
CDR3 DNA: TGTGCCAGCAGTTCCCCCGGGTCCAGCAATCAGCCCCAGCATTTT
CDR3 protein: CASSSPGSSNQPQHF

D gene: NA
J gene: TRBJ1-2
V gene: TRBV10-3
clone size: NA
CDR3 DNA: TGTGCCATCAGTGGAGGAATCGAGAATGGCTACACCTTC
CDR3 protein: CAISGGIENGYTF

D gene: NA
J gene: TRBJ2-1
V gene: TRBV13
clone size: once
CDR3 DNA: TGTGCCAGCAGCTTAGGTGGGAAAGCCACCTACAATGAGCAGTTCTTC
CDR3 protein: CASSLGGKATYNEQFF

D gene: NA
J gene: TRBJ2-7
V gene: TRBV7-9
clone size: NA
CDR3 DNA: TGTGCCAGCAGCCATACACTAGAAATCCCAACCTACGAGCAGTACTTC
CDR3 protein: CASSHTLEIPTYEQYF

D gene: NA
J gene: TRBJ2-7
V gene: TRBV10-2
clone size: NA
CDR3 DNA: TGCGCCAGCAGGCCCACTAGTAACTCCTACGAGCAGTACTTC
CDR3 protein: CASRPTSNSYEQYF

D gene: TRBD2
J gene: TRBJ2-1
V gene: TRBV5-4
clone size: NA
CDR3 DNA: TGTGCCAGCAGCCTAACTAGCGGGAGGGGCAATGAGCAGTTCTTC
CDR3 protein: CASSLTSGRGNEQFF

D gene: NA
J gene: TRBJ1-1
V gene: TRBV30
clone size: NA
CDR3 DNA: TGTGCCTGGAGTAGGACCGGGGGACACACTGAAGCTTTCTTT
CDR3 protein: CAWSRTGGHTEAFF

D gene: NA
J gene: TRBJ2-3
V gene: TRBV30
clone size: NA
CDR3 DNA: TGTGCCTGGAGGAGGGATATTTTATCAGATACGCAGTATTTT
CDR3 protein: CAWRRDILSDTQYF

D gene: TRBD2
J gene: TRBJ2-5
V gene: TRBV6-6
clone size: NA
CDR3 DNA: TGTGCCAGCAGTTCTGTAGCGGGCCAAGAGACCCAGTACTTC
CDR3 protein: CASSSVAGQETQYF

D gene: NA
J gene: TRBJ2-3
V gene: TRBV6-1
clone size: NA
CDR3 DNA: TGTGCCAGCGGGGGCTATCCAGGTGCAGATACGCAGTATTTT
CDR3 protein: CASGGYPGADTQYF

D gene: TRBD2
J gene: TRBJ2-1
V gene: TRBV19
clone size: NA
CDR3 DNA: TGTGCCAGTAGTATCCCTAGCGGAAGCTCCTACAATGAGCAGTTCTTC
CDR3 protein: CASSIPSGSSYNEQFF

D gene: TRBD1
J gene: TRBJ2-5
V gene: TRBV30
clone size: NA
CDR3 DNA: TGTGCCTGGAGTGGGACAGGTCCTGTGGGGTGGACCCAGTACTTC
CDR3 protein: CAWSGTGPVGWTQYF

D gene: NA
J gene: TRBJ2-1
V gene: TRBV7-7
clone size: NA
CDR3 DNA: TGTGCTAGCAGCTTAGTTTTGGGGGGTGAGCAGTTCTTC
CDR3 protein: CASSLVLGGEQFF

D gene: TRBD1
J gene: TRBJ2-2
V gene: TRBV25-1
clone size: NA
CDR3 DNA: TGTGCCAGCAGTGTACAGGGACAGGGGTACACCGGGGAGCTGTTTTTT
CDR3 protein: CASSVQGQGYTGELFF

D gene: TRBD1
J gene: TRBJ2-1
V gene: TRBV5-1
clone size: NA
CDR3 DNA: TGCGCCAGCAGGAGACAGGGGGACTACAATGAGCAGTTCTTC
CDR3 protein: CASRRQGDYNEQFF

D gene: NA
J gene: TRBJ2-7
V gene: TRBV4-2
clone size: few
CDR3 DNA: TGTGCCAGCAGCCAAGTGACGGGGGGCCTCGCCTTCGAGCAGTACTTC
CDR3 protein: CASSQVTGGLAFEQYF

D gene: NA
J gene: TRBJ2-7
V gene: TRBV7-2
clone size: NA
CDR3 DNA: TGTGCCAGCAGCAACCGGGGGGGACAGGCCTACGAGCAGTACTTC
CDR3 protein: CASSNRGGQAYEQYF

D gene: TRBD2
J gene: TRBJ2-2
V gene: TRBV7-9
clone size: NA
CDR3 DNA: TGTGCCAGCAGCTTAACTAGCGGGGGAGTTGGGGAGCTGTTTTTT
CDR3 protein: CASSLTSGGVGELFF

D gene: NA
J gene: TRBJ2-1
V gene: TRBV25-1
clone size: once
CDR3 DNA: TGTGCCAGCAGTGAATGGGCCGGAAGTGAGCAGTTCTTC
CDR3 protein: CASSEWAGSEQFF

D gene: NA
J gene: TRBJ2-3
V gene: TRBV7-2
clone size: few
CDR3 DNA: TGTGCCAGCAGCTTACGCCCCCCCGGGAAAGATACGCAGTATTTT
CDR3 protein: CASSLRPPGKDTQYF

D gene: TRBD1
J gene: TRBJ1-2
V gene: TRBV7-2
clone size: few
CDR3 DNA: TGTGCCAGCAGTGAACAGGGGATGTATGGCTACACCTTC
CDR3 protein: CASSEQGMYGYTF

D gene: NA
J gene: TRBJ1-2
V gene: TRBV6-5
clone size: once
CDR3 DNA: TGTGCCAGCAGGGCCGCCAGGGCGGGGGGCTACACCTTC
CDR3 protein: CASRAARAGGYTF

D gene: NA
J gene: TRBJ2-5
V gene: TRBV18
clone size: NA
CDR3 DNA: TGTGCCAGCTCCAAGCAGGGTCAAGAGACCCAGTACTTC
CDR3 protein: CASSKQGQETQYF

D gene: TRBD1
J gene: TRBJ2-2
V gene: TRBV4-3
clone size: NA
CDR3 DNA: TGCGCCAGCAGCCTTGAACAGGGGGCAGACACCGGGGAGCTGTTTTTT
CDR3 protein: CASSLEQGADTGELFF

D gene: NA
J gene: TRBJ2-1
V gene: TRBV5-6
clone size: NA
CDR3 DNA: TGTGCCAGCAGCTTAATCGGGTCAGACTACAATGAGCAGTTCTTC
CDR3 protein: CASSLIGSDYNEQFF

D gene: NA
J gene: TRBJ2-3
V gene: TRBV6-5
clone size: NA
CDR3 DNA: TGTGCCAGCAGCCGTTGGAGAGATACGCAGTATTTT
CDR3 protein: CASSRWRDTQYF

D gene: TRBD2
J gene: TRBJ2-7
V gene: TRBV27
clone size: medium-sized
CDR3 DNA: TGTGCCAGCAGTTTCGGGACTAGCGGGTACTACGAGCAGTACTTC
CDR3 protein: CASSFGTSGYYEQYF

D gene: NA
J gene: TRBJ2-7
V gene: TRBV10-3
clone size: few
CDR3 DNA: TGTGCCACTACAGGACAGACCTACGAGCAGTACTTC
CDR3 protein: CATTGQTYEQYF

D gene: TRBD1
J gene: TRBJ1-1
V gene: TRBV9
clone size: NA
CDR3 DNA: TGTGCCAGCAGCCCACGCCCTCAGGGGGGTGAAGCTTTCTTT
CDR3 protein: CASSPRPQGGEAFF

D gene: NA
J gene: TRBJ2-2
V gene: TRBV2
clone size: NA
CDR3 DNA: TGTGCCAGCAGTGAGGAGGGGCTTGCCACCGGGGAGCTGTTTTTT
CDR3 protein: CASSEEGLATGELFF

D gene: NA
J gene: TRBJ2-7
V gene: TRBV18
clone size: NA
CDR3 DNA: TGTGCCAGCTCACCCCGGTTAGGGGGGAGAGGTGAGCAGTACTTC
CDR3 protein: CASSPRLGGRGEQYF

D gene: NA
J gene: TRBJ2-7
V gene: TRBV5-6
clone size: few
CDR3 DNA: TGTGCCAGCAGCTTGGGGGACCGAGTCTACGAGCAGTACTTC
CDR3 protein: CASSLGDRVYEQYF